A selection of T cell receptor beta chains follows, all from one sample in a study of T cell responses to AZD1222 COVID-19 vaccine. Some clones are missing from TCRdb's copy, which holds only in-frame ones; the method was immunoSEQ multiplex PCR. Among tens of thousands of clones listed, roughly 87% were seen once. The specimen was peripheral blood, collected 28 days after the second AZD1222 dose. These receptors were collected from an adult who received the AZD1222 COVID-19 vaccine. Each CDR3 is given with its conserved first and last residue. D genes are given only for firm matches. Where a row states a size, it is once, few, many or the class of an expanded clone; other rows omit it.

CDR3 protein	CDR3 DNA	clone size	V gene	J gene	D gene
CASSWIQGAVDGELFF	TGTGCCAGCAGCTGGATACAGGGGGCAGTTGACGGGGAGCTGTTTTTT	NA	TRBV5-5	TRBJ2-2	TRBD1
CAISRAGELYGYTF	TGTGCCATCAGCCGGGCAGGGGAACTCTATGGCTACACCTTC	NA	TRBV10-3	TRBJ1-2	NA
CSEHTSGTDTQYF	TGCAGCGAACATACTAGCGGCACAGATACGCAGTATTTT	NA	TRBV29-1	TRBJ2-3	TRBD2
CAWSTTPQGLGELFF	TGTGCCTGGAGCACCACGCCGCAGGGGCTCGGGGAGCTGTTTTTT	NA	TRBV30	TRBJ2-2	NA
CASSPRAGGQNTEAFF	TGTGCCAGCAGTCCACGGGCCGGGGGACAGAACACTGAAGCTTTCTTT	NA	TRBV2	TRBJ1-1	NA
CASSLVRGSYEQYF	TGTGCCAGCAGCTTAGTCCGGGGATCCTACGAGCAGTACTTC	NA	TRBV7-9	TRBJ2-7	NA
CASSNMGSLSTEAFF	TGTGCCAGTAGTAATATGGGGAGTCTTTCCACTGAAGCTTTCTTT	NA	TRBV19	TRBJ1-1	NA
CASSFDGFNQPQHF	TGCGCCAGCAGCTTTGATGGTTTCAATCAGCCCCAGCATTTT	NA	TRBV5-1	TRBJ1-5	NA
CASSQQGADTGELFF	TGTGCCAGCAGCCAACAGGGGGCAGACACCGGGGAGCTGTTTTTT	NA	TRBV6-2/TRBV6-3	TRBJ2-2	TRBD1
CSAWVESGYTF	TGCAGTGCTTGGGTGGAGAGCGGCTACACCTTC	NA	TRBV20-1	TRBJ1-2	NA
CASSLEGQENTEAFF	TGCGCCAGCAGCTTGGAGGGACAGGAGAACACTGAAGCTTTCTTT	NA	TRBV5-1	TRBJ1-1	TRBD1
CASRLPDRDYGYTF	TGTGCCAGCCGCCTCCCGGACAGGGACTATGGCTACACCTTC	NA	TRBV19	TRBJ1-2	TRBD1
CASSPLGNSGNTIYF	TGTGCCAGCTCACCACTTGGAAACTCTGGAAACACCATATATTTT	NA	TRBV18	TRBJ1-3	NA
CATSDNGQGDTGELFF	TGTGCCACCAGTGATAACGGACAGGGGGACACCGGGGAGCTGTTTTTT	NA	TRBV24-1	TRBJ2-2	TRBD1
CAWSPPPSYGYTF	TGTGCCTGGAGTCCCCCCCCAAGCTATGGCTACACCTTC	NA	TRBV30	TRBJ1-2	NA
CASSDNSFAYEQYF	TGTGCCAGCAGTGATAACAGCTTTGCCTACGAGCAGTACTTC	NA	TRBV2	TRBJ2-7	NA
CAISEGGRTNTGELFF	TGTGCCATCAGTGAAGGCGGGAGGACTAACACCGGGGAGCTGTTTTTT	NA	TRBV10-3	TRBJ2-2	TRBD2
CASSLGGQGYSPLHF	TGTGCCAGCAGCTTGGGGGGACAGGGTTATTCACCCCTCCACTTT	NA	TRBV5-6	TRBJ1-6	TRBD1
CASSQFRGWNYGYTF	TGTGCCAGCAGCCAGTTTCGGGGTTGGAACTATGGCTACACCTTC	NA	TRBV14	TRBJ1-2	NA
CATPQGRGQETQYF	TGTGCCACCCCCCAGGGCAGGGGGCAAGAGACCCAGTACTTC	once	TRBV24-1	TRBJ2-5	TRBD1
CASSLDKEQPQHF	TGTGCCAGCAGCTTGGACAAGGAGCAGCCCCAGCATTTT	once	TRBV5-4	TRBJ1-5	NA
CASLGTGSLDTQYF	TGTGCCAGCCTTGGGACAGGGTCGTTGGATACGCAGTATTTT	NA	TRBV6-5	TRBJ2-3	TRBD1
CASSWDRSYEQYF	TGTGCCAGCAGTTGGGACCGCAGCTACGAGCAGTACTTC	NA	TRBV6-5	TRBJ2-7	NA
CASSEAGPNQPQHF	TGTGCCAGCAGTGAAGCGGGCCCCAATCAGCCCCAGCATTTT	NA	TRBV6-1	TRBJ1-5	NA
CAIRQGSGTEAFF	TGTGCCATCCGACAGGGCTCGGGCACTGAAGCTTTCTTT	NA	TRBV12-3/TRBV12-4	TRBJ1-1	TRBD1
CASRRGGSYEQYF	TGTGCCTCACGGCGAGGGGGCTCCTACGAGCAGTACTTC	NA	TRBV24-1	TRBJ2-7	NA
CAWTTQVGGGSEQFF	TGTGCCTGGACCACGCAAGTCGGGGGAGGGAGTGAGCAGTTCTTC	NA	TRBV30	TRBJ2-1	TRBD2
CASSKGFLRRETQYF	TGTGCCAGTAGTAAGGGCTTTTTAAGGAGAGAGACCCAGTACTTC	NA	TRBV19	TRBJ2-5	NA
CASATGGLSTGNTIYF	TGTGCCAGCGCGACAGGGGGTTTAAGTACTGGAAACACCATATATTTT	NA	TRBV6-6	TRBJ1-3	TRBD1
CASRPDRGPNTGELFF	TGCGCCAGCAGGCCCGACAGGGGTCCGAACACCGGGGAGCTGTTTTTT	once	TRBV5-1	TRBJ2-2	TRBD1
CASSFRQGVGEQYF	TGCGCCAGCAGTTTCAGACAGGGGGTAGGCGAGCAGTACTTC	NA	TRBV5-1	TRBJ2-7	TRBD1
CASSPSSGRGLGETQYF	TGTGCCAGCAGCCCCTCTAGCGGGAGAGGGTTGGGAGAGACCCAGTACTTC	NA	TRBV13	TRBJ2-5	TRBD2
CASSFGNSWQFF	TGTGCCAGCAGCTTTGGTAACTCCTGGCAGTTCTTC	NA	TRBV5-6	TRBJ2-1	NA
CAWSVEPANTGELFF	TGTGCCTGGAGTGTTGAACCAGCGAACACCGGGGAGCTGTTTTTT	NA	TRBV30	TRBJ2-2	NA
CASSVTGLAGAGELFF	TGTGCCAGCAGCGTAACGGGACTAGCGGGAGCCGGGGAGCTGTTTTTT	once	TRBV9	TRBJ2-2	TRBD2
CASRPYRTYSNQPQHF	TGTGCCAGTAGGCCTTACAGAACATATAGCAATCAGCCCCAGCATTTT	NA	TRBV19	TRBJ1-5	NA
CASSYTGTTTYNEQFF	TGTGCCAGCAGTTATACCGGGACTACAACCTACAATGAGCAGTTCTTC	NA	TRBV6-5	TRBJ2-1	TRBD2
CASRKNDYAGEQFF	TGTGCCAGTAGGAAAAACGACTACGCCGGTGAGCAGTTCTTC	NA	TRBV19	TRBJ2-1	NA
CASSQLRNTGELFF	TGTGCCAGCAGTCAACTTCGGAACACCGGGGAGCTGTTTTTT	NA	TRBV6-5	TRBJ2-2	NA
CASSLGIDHNTGELFF	TGCGCCAGCAGCTTGGGGATTGACCACAACACCGGGGAGCTGTTTTTT	NA	TRBV5-1	TRBJ2-2	NA
CASSSSGGYEQYF	TGTGCCAGCAGTAGTTCGGGGGGCTACGAGCAGTACTTC	once	TRBV6-6	TRBJ2-7	TRBD2
CASSRRTEAFF	TGTGCCAGCAGCCGGAGGACTGAAGCTTTCTTT	NA	TRBV11-2	TRBJ1-1	NA
CASRSRGPTGEHEQYF	TGTGCCAGCAGATCTAGGGGCCCGACAGGGGAGCACGAGCAGTACTTC	NA	TRBV7-2	TRBJ2-7	TRBD1
CASSQTSASTDTQYF	TGTGCCAGCAGCCAGACTAGCGCTAGCACAGATACGCAGTATTTT	NA	TRBV5-4	TRBJ2-3	TRBD2
CASSPGSEAFF	TGTGCCAGCTCACCAGGCAGTGAAGCTTTCTTT	NA	TRBV18	TRBJ1-1	NA
CASSGERARGPPGANVLTF	TGTGCCAGCAGCGGCGAGAGGGCCAGGGGGCCTCCCGGGGCCAACGTCCTGACTTTC	few	TRBV5-5	TRBJ2-6	TRBD1
CASSPRGRTLGDEQYF	TGTGCCAGCAGCCCCCGGGGGCGGACCTTGGGCGACGAGCAGTACTTC	NA	TRBV7-2	TRBJ2-7	NA
CATSRVGGYTDTQYF	TGTGCCACCAGCAGAGTCGGGGGCTATACAGATACGCAGTATTTT	NA	TRBV15	TRBJ2-3	NA
CASSLLSQTEAFF	TGTGCCAGCAGCTTATTGAGTCAAACTGAAGCTTTCTTT	NA	TRBV11-3	TRBJ1-1	NA
CASPRGVGTDTQYF	TGTGCCAGCCCCCGCGGGGTGGGCACAGATACGCAGTATTTT	few	TRBV7-9	TRBJ2-3	NA
CASSLSNEKLFF	TGTGCCAGCAGTCTTTCTAATGAAAAACTGTTTTTT	NA	TRBV28	TRBJ1-4	NA
CSVRPGTPGSASSYEQYF	TGCAGCGTACGCCCCGGGACACCAGGGAGCGCGAGCTCCTACGAGCAGTACTTC	NA	TRBV29-1	TRBJ2-7	NA